The clone carrying this TCR beta chain came up a few times. Its antigen is undetermined. Treatment denoted: oral pan-JAK inhibitor, 5-10 mg twice daily. PBMCs, the starting material, were the source of sorted CD4+ and CD8+ T cells. cDNA prepared by RNA extraction and subsequent reverse transcription served as the template for sequencing. Profiling relied on immunoSEQ multiplex PCR, and the TCRdb table lists in-frame clones only, not all of them. The sample yields under 300,000 clones, about three fifths seen once. Between the trimmed V and J ends, which lost 4 bases and 0 bases, there was a span of 12 bases. The CDR3 contains 15 residues. Germline V gene lookup returns CDR1 LNHDA and CDR2 SQIVND (reference sequence). This specimen comes from a study of CD8+ T cells in alopecia areata. In the study overall: Severity among treated patients was scored by the percentage of scalp area affected. General observations from the study: Many expanded lesional clones persisted during tofacitinib (in both scalp and blood).

This receptor was taken from a human donor with alopecia areata. Sample: CD4+ T cells sorted from blood, taken at roughly week 52, from a patient treated with tofacitinib. This chain joins TRBV19 and TRBJ1-1, with D maybe TRBD1 (5 bases). CDR3 sequence (DNA): TGTGCCAGTAGTACACTTGGGGCTATGAACACTGAAGCTTTCTTT. This sequence encodes CASSTLGAMNTEAFF.